The rows below give T cell receptor beta chains drawn from one sample of a study of cytomegalovirus exposure and HLA in healthy donors. Method: immunoSEQ multiplex PCR; TCRdb's copy keeps in-frame clones and lacks some. The data hold roughly 150,000 clones, with roughly 80% observed a single time. The sequencing sample was made of PBMCs. Every receptor here comes from a male donor in good health and CMV-seronegative. Each CDR3 is given with its conserved first and last residue. A D gene is named only where the DNA matches it firmly. Clone size, where shown, is once, few, many, or a class for clones that have expanded.

j_call d_call clone_size v_call cdr3_nt cdr3_aa
TRBJ2-3 TRBD2 . TRBV5-4 TGTGCCAGCAGCTTGGCGGGGGAGGGGCGCACAGATACGCAGTATTTT CASSLAGEGRTDTQYF
TRBJ2-1 TRBD1 . TRBV6-5 TGTGCCAGCAGTTACTCGGGACAGGGGGCCTACAATGAGCAGTTCTTC CASSYSGQGAYNEQFF
TRBJ2-7 . once TRBV5-6 TGTGCCAGCAGCTTGGCGGGGCAGGGGTTGTACGAGCAGTACTTC CASSLAGQGLYEQYF
TRBJ1-2 TRBD1 . TRBV7-2 TGTGCCAGCAGCTTAGGACGGACAGGGGACTATGGCTACACCTTC CASSLGRTGDYGYTF
TRBJ2-5 . . TRBV4-1 TGCGCCAGCAGCCAAGAGGGCCCTCAAGAGACCCAGTACTTC CASSQEGPQETQYF
TRBJ2-3 . . TRBV21-1 TGTGCCAGCAGGTCCAGGGGGGATACGCAGTATTTT CASRSRGDTQYF
TRBJ2-3 TRBD2 . TRBV28 TGTGCCAGCGGATCCCGACTAGCGGGGGGCCACGCAGATACGCAGTATTTT CASGSRLAGGHADTQYF
TRBJ2-7 TRBD1 . TRBV6-5 TGTGCCAGCAGTTACTCTGTGACAGGGCCCGAGCAGTACTTC CASSYSVTGPEQYF
TRBJ2-6 . . TRBV9 TGTGCCAGCACTCGGAGCTCTGGGGCCAACGTCCTGACTTTC CASTRSSGANVLTF
TRBJ1-2 TRBD1 . TRBV6-5 TGTGCCAGCTACCCCGGGACAGGGGTCGGCTACACCTTC CASYPGTGVGYTF
TRBJ2-5 . . TRBV18 TGTGCCAGCTCACCGGTGGCGGGAGGAGCCTCAGGGGGAGAGACCCAGTACTTC CASSPVAGGASGGETQYF
TRBJ2-2 TRBD1 . TRBV19 TGTGCCAGTACCCGAATAGGACAGGCCAACACCGGGGAGCTGTTTTTT CASTRIGQANTGELFF
TRBJ1-3 . . TRBV6-6 TGTGCCAGCAGTTCCGTGACAGTCTCTGGAAACACCATATATTTT CASSSVTVSGNTIYF
TRBJ1-2 . . TRBV7-9 TGTTCCATCCTCCTCCTCGAGGGCGGCTACACCTTC CSILLLEGGYTF
TRBJ2-3 . once TRBV28 TGTGCCAGCAGTTTTCCTTGGAGGACCACGAGGACAGATACGCAGTATTTT CASSFPWRTTRTDTQYF
TRBJ1-4 . once TRBV27 TGTGCCAGCAGTTGGGGGCTCGGTGAAAAACTGTTTTTT CASSWGLGEKLFF
TRBJ2-3 TRBD2 . TRBV7-9 TGTGCCAGCAGGATCGGGACTAGCGGGACTAGCACAGATACGCAGTATTTT CASRIGTSGTSTDTQYF
TRBJ1-6 . . TRBV27 TGTGCCAGCAGTAACAGGGATTCACCCCTCCACTTT CASSNRDSPLHF
TRBJ2-7 TRBD1 . TRBV5-1 TGCGCCAGCAGCTTGGTGGGCAGGGGGCTCTACGAGCAGTACTTC CASSLVGRGLYEQYF
TRBJ2-3 TRBD2 . TRBV28 TGTGCCAGCAGTTTATCAGGGCGGGAGGTTGGCACAGATACGCAGTATTTT CASSLSGREVGTDTQYF
TRBJ1-5 . . TRBV18 TGTGCCAGCTCACGAGGGACATATCAGCCCCAGCATTTT CASSRGTYQPQHF
TRBJ2-1 . . TRBV7-8 TGTGCCAGCAGCTCCCCAGGGGCGTCCAATGAGCAGTTCTTC CASSSPGASNEQFF
TRBJ1-1 TRBD1 . TRBV5-5 TGTGCCAGCAGCGCCGGACAGGTGCGTACTGAAGCTTTCTTT CASSAGQVRTEAFF
TRBJ2-3 TRBD1 . TRBV5-1 TGCGCCAGCAGCTCCGGACAGGGGCAATGGACAGATACGCAGTATTTT CASSSGQGQWTDTQYF
TRBJ1-5 . . TRBV11-2 TGTGCCAGCAGCTTAGATCCCGCGGCCGGGCAGCCCCAGCATTTT CASSLDPAAGQPQHF
TRBJ1-5 . few TRBV6-7 TGTGCCAGCAGTTACTCCTTGAATCAGCCCCAGCATTTT CASSYSLNQPQHF
TRBJ1-1 . few TRBV28 TGTGCCAGCAGCCCCGCAGGCAACACTGAAGCTTTCTTT CASSPAGNTEAFF
TRBJ2-3 . once TRBV5-1 TGCGCCAGCAACCCCGGATACGGGAGCACAGATACGCAGTATTTT CASNPGYGSTDTQYF
TRBJ2-5 TRBD1 . TRBV5-6 TGTGCCAGCATAAGTAACAGGGGGCTCTCGGGAGAGACCCAGTACTTC CASISNRGLSGETQYF
TRBJ2-7 TRBD1 . TRBV7-9 TGTGCCAGCAGCTTGACAGGGGAGCAGTACTTC CASSLTGEQYF
TRBJ2-7 TRBD1 . TRBV7-3 TGTGCCAGCAGCTTAGCGGGGACAGGGAAAAGCGGGGAGCAGTACTTC CASSLAGTGKSGEQYF
TRBJ2-3 . . TRBV25-1 TGTGCCAGCAATGGCAGAACCACAGATACGCAGTATTTT CASNGRTTDTQYF
TRBJ2-5 TRBD2 . TRBV6-1 TGTGCCAGCAGTGATCCAGCGGGGGGTTACCAAGAGACCCAGTACTTC CASSDPAGGYQETQYF
TRBJ2-5 TRBD2 . TRBV11-3 TGTGCCAGCAGCTTAGAGCGCGGGGGAATACAAGAGACCCAGTACTTC CASSLERGGIQETQYF
TRBJ1-5 . once TRBV5-4 TGTGCCAGCAGCTTGGTAGTAGTCGGAGGGAATAGCAATCAGCCCCAGCATTTT CASSLVVVGGNSNQPQHF
TRBJ1-2 . few TRBV6-1 TGTGCCAGCTGGGCCGGGACTAACTATGGCTACACCTTC CASWAGTNYGYTF
TRBJ2-2 TRBD1 . TRBV4-3 TGCGCCAGCAGAAGGGACAGTTATACCGGGGAGCTGTTTTTT CASRRDSYTGELFF
TRBJ2-7 TRBD2 few TRBV5-1 TGCGCCAGCAGCGCGACTAGCGGGGGAGTCCTAGACGAGCAGTACTTC CASSATSGGVLDEQYF
TRBJ2-5 TRBD1 few TRBV4-3 TGCGCCAGCAGCCCCCAGGGACAGGGGATGGGGGAGACCCAGTACTTC CASSPQGQGMGETQYF
TRBJ2-4 TRBD2 once TRBV5-1 TGCGCCAGCAGCTTGGAGGGACTAGCGAACATTCAGTACTTC CASSLEGLANIQYF
TRBJ2-7 TRBD1 . TRBV19 TGTGCCAGTAGCGCCCAGGGGGAATATCTCGCGCAGTACTTC CASSAQGEYLAQYF
TRBJ2-6 . . TRBV5-4 TGTGCCAGCAGCTTCCAGGGTGCTGGGGCCAACGTCCTGACTTTC CASSFQGAGANVLTF